The clone carrying this T cell receptor (beta chain) has at least ten counts. The antigen is not known. This record belongs to a study of type 1 regulatory T cells. TCRdb analysed the reads with MiXCR anew, one entry per CDR3 protein. The sample holds 60,000 to 70,000 distinct CDR3 sequences; approximately 47% are singletons and the top ten take more than 2%. Germline trimming cut 4 bases from V and 2 bases from J; bases unmatched to any gene: 5. The V gene's germline CDR1 is GTSNPN and CDR2 SVGIG (reference sequence). The CDR3 is 15 amino acids. This chain links TRBV30 with TRBJ2-1; TRBD2 agrees at 10 bases. The clonotype comes from a human donor in good health. The sequencing sample was made of cultured non-Tr1 T cells, either the whole culture or a sorted T cell fraction (not recorded which). CDR3 in amino acids: CAWTPSGGPYNEQFF. CDR3 bases: TGTGCCTGGACACCTAGCGGGGGCCCCTACAATGAGCAGTTCTTC.